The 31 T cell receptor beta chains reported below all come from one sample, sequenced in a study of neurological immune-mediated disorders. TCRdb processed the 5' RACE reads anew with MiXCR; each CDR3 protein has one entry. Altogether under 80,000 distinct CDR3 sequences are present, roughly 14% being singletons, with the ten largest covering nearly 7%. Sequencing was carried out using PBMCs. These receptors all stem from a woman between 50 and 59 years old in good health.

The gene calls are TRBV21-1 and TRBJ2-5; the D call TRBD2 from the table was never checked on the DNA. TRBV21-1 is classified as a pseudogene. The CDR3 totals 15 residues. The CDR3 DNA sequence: TGTGCCAGCAGCGGACCGGGACTAGAATTTGGGACCCAGTACTTC. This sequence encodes CASSGPGLEFGTQYF.

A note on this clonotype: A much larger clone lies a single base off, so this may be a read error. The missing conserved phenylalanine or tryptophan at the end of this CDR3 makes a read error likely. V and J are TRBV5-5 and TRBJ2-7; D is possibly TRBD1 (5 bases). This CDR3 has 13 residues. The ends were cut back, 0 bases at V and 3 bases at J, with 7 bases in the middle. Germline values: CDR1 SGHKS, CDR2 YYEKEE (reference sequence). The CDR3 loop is CASSLVGDYEQYY. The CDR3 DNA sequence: TGTGCCAGCAGCTTGGTAGGGGACTACGAGCAGTACTAC.

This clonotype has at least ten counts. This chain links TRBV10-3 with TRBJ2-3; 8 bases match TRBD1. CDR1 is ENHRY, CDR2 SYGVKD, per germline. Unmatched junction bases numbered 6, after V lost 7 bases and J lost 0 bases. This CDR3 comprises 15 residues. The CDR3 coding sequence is TGTGCCATCACCAAGACAGGGGACAGCACAGATACGCAGTATTTT. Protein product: CAITKTGDSTDTQYF.

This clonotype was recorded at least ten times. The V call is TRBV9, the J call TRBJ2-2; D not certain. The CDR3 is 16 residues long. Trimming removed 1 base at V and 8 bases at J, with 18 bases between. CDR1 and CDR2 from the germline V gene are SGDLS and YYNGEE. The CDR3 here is CASSVKLRAGEGELFF. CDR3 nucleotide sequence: TGTGCCAGCAGCGTAAAATTGCGAGCCGGAGAAGGGGAGCTGTTTTTT. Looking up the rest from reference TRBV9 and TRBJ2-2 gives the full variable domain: DSGVTQTPKHLITATGQRVTLRCSPRSGDLSVYWYQQSLDQGLQFLIQYYNGEERAKGNILERFSAQQFPDLHSELNLSSLELGDSALYFCASSVKLRAGEGELFFGEGSRLTVL.

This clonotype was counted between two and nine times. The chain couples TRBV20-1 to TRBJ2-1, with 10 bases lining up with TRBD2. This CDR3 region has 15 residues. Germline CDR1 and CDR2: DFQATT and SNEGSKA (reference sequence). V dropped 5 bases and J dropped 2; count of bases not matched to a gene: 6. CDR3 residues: CSAPNLAGAYNEQFF. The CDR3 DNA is TGCAGTGCTCCCAATCTAGCGGGGGCCTACAATGAGCAGTTCTTC.

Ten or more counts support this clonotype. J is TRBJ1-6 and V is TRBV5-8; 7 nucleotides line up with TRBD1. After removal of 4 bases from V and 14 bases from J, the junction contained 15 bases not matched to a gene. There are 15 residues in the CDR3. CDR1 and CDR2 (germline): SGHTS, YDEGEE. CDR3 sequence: CASSVGWKGAGALHF. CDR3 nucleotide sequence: TGTGCCAGCAGCGTGGGGTGGAAGGGGGCAGGGGCCCTCCACTTT.

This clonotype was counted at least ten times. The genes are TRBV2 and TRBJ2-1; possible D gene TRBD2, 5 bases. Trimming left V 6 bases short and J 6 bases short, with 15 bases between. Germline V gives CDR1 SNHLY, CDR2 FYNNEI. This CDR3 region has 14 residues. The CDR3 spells CASRLVDDVNEQFF. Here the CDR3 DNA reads TGTGCCAGCAGACTAGTAGATGATGTCAATGAGCAGTTCTTC.

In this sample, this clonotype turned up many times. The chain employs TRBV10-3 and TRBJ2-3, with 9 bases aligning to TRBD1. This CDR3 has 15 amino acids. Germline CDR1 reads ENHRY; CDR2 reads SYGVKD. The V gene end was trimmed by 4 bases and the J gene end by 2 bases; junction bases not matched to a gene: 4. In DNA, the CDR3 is TGTGCCATCAGTGCACGGACAGGGGCCACAGATACGCAGTATTTT. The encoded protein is CAISARTGATDTQYF.

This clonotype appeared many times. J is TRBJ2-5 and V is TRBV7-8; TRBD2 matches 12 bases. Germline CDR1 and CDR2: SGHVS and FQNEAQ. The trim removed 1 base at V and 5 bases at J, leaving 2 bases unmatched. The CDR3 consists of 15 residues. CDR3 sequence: CASSLELAGGETQYF. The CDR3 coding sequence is TGTGCCAGCAGCTTAGAACTAGCGGGGGGTGAGACCCAGTACTTC.

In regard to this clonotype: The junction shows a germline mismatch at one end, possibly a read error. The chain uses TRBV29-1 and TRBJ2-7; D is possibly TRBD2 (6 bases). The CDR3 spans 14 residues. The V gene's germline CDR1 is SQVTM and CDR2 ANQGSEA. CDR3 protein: CCVESMGTDYEQYF. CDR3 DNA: TGCTGCGTCGAATCAATGGGGACTGACTACGAGCAGTACTTC.

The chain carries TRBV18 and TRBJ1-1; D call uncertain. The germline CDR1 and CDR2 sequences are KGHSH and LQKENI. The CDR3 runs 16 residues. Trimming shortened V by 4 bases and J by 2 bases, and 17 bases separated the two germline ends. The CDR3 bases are TGTGCCAGCTCACAAACCGTGGACGGACCAAACACTGAAGCTTTCTTT. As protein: CASSQTVDGPNTEAFF.

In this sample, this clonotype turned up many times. The CDR3 loop reads CATSDLTSSPNKLFF. In nucleotides, the CDR3 is TGTGCCACCAGTGATTTGACGTCCTCCCCCAATAAGCTGTTTTTT. V usage is TRBV24-1 and J usage is TRBJ2-2; no clear D. The germline CDR1 and CDR2 sequences are KGHDR and SFDVKD. Between the trimmed V and J ends, which lost 0 bases and 12 bases, there was a span of 16 bases. The CDR3 length is 15 residues.

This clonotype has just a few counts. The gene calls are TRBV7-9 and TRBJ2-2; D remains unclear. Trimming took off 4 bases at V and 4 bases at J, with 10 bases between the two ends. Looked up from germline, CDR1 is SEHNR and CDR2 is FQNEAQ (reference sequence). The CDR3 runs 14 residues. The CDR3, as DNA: TGTGCCAGCAGCTATTTTAGGCCCACCGGGGAGCTGTTTTTT. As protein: CASSYFRPTGELFF. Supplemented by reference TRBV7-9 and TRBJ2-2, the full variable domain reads DTGVSQNPRHKITKRGQNVTFRCDPISEHNRLYWYRQTLGQGPEFLTYFQNEAQLEKSRLLSDRFSAERPKGSFSTLEIQRTEQGDSAMYLCASSYFRPTGELFFGEGSRLTVL.

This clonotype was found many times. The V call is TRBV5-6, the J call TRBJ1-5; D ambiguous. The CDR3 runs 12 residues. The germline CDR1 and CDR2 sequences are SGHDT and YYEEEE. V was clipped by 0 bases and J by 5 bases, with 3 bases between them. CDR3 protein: CASSLGYQPQHF. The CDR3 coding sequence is TGTGCCAGCAGCTTGGGTTATCAGCCCCAGCATTTT.

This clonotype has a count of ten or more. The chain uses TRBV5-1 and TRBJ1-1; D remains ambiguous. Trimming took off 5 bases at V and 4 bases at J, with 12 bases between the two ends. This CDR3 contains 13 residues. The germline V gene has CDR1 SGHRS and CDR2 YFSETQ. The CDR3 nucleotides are TGCGCCAGCAGTTCCCAACGGGGCACTGAAGCTTTCTTT. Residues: CASSSQRGTEAFF.

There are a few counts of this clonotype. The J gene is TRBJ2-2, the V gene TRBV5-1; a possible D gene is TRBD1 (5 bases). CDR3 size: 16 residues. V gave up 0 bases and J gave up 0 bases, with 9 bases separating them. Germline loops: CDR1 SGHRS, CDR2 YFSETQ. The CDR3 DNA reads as TGCGCCAGCAGCTTGGAACTGGGGCCGAACACCGGGGAGCTGTTTTTT. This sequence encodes CASSLELGPNTGELFF.

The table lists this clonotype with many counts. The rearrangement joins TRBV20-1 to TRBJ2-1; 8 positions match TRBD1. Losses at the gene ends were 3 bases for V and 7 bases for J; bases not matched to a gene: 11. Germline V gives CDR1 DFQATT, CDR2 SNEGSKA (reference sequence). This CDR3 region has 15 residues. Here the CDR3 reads CSARRFQGAGNEQFF. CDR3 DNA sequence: TGCAGTGCTAGGCGATTTCAGGGGGCAGGGAATGAGCAGTTCTTC.

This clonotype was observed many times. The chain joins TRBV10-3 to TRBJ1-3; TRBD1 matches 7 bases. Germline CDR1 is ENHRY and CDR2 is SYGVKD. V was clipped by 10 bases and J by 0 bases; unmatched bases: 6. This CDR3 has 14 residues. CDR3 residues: CATGPGGSGNTIYF. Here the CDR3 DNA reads TGTGCCACCGGCCCAGGGGGCTCTGGAAACACCATATATTTT.

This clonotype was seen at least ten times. The CDR3 loop is CASGIEGNAGNTIYF. CDR3 DNA: TGTGCCAGCGGAATCGAAGGGAACGCTGGAAACACCATATATTTT. This chain uses TRBV5-5 with TRBJ1-3; no clear D. Trimming left V 7 bases short and J 2 bases short, with 16 bases between. The germline V gene encodes CDR1 SGHKS and CDR2 YYEKEE (reference sequence). The CDR3 runs 15 residues.

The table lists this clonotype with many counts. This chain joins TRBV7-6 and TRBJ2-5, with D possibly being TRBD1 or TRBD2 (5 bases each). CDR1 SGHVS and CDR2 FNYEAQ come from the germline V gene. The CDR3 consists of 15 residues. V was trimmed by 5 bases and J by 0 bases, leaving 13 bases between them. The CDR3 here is CASSPLEGYQETQYF. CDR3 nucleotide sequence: TGTGCCAGCAGCCCGCTAGAGGGGTACCAAGAGACCCAGTACTTC.

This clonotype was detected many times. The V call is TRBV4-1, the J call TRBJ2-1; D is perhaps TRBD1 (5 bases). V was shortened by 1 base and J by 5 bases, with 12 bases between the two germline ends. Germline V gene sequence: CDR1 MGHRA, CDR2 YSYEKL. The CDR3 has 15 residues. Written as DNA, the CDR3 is TGCGCCAGCAGCCAAGTTCCCAGGGCTCACAATGAGCAGTTCTTC. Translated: CASSQVPRAHNEQFF.

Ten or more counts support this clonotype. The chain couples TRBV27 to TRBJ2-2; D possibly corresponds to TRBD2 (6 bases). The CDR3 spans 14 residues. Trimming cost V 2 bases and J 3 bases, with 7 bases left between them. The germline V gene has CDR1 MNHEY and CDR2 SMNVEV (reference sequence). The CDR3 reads CASSLTGDTGELFF. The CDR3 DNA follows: TGTGCCAGCAGTTTAACGGGGGACACCGGGGAGCTGTTTTTT.

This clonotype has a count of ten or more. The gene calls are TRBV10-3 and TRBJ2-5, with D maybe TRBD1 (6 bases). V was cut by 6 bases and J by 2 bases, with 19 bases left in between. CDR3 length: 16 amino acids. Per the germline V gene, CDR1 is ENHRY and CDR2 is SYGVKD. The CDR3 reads CAISGTGTVNQETQYF. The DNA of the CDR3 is TGTGCCATCAGCGGAACAGGGACCGTGAATCAAGAGACCCAGTACTTC.

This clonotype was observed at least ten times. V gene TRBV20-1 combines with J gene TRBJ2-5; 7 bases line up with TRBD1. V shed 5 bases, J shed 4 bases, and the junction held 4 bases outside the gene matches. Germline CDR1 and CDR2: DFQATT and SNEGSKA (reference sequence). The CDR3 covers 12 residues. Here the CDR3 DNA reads TGCAGTGCTCAGGGGGACCCAGAGACCCAGTACTTC. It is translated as CSAQGDPETQYF.

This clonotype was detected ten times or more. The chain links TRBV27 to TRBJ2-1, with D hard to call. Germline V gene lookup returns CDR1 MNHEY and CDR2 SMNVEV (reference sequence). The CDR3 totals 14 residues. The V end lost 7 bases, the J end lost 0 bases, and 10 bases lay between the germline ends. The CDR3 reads CASKALSSYNEQFF. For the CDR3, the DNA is TGTGCCAGCAAAGCGCTGAGCTCCTACAATGAGCAGTTCTTC.

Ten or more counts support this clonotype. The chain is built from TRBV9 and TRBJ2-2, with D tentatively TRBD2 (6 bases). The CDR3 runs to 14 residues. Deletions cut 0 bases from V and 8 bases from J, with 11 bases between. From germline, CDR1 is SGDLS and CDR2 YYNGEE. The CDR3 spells CASSVVWREGELFF. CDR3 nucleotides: TGTGCCAGCAGCGTAGTCTGGCGGGAAGGGGAGCTGTTTTTT. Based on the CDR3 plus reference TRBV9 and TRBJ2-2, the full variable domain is DSGVTQTPKHLITATGQRVTLRCSPRSGDLSVYWYQQSLDQGLQFLIQYYNGEERAKGNILERFSAQQFPDLHSELNLSSLELGDSALYFCASSVVWREGELFFGEGSRLTVL.

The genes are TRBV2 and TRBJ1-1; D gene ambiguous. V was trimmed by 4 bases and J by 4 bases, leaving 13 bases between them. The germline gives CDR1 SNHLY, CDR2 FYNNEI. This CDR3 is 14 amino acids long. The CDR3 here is CASSGPLTSTEAFF. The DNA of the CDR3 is TGTGCCAGCAGTGGCCCCTTGACCAGCACTGAAGCTTTCTTT.

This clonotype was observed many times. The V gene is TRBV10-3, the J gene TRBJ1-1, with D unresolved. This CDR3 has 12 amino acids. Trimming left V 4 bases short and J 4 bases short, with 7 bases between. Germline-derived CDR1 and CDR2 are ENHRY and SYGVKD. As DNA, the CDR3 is TGTGCCATCAGTGTAGGTGGCACTGAAGCTTTCTTT. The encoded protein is CAISVGGTEAFF.

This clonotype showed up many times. This CDR3 is CSVEVQGAGELFF. The CDR3, as DNA: TGCAGCGTTGAAGTTCAGGGGGCCGGGGAGCTGTTTTTT. This chain uses TRBV29-1 with TRBJ2-2, with 7 nucleotides matching TRBD1. The CDR3 is 13 amino acids. Trimming took 1 base from V and 6 from J; bases not matched to a gene: 2. From germline, CDR1 is SQVTM and CDR2 ANQGSEA.

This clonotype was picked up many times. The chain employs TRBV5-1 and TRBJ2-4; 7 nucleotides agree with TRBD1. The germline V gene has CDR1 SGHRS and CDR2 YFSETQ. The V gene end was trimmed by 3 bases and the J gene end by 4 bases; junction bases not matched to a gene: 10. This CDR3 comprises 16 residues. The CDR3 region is CASSSPTGTEKNIQYF. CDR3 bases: TGCGCCAGCAGCTCACCAACCGGGACAGAAAAAAACATTCAGTACTTC.

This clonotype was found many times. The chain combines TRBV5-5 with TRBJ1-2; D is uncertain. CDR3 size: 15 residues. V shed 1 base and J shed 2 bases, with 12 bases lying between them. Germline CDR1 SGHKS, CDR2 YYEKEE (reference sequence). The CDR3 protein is CASSLLRATNYGYTF. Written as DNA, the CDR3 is TGTGCCAGCAGCTTGCTTAGAGCAACCAACTATGGCTACACCTTC.